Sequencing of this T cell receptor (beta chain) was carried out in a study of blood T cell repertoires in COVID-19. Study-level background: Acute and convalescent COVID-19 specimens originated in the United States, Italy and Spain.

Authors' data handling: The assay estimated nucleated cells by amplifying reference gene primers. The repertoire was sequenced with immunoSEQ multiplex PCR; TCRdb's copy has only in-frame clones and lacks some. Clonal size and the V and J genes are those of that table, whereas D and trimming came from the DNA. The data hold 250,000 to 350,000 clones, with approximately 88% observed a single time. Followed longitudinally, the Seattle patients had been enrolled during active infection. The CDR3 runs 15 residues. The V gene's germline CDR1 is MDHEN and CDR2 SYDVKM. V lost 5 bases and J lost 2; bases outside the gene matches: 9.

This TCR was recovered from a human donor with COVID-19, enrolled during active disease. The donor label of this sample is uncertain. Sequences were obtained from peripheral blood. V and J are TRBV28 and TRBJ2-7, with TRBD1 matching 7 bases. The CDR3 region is CASSQTTGRAYEQYF. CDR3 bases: TGTGCCAGCAGTCAGACGACAGGGAGAGCCTACGAGCAGTACTTC.